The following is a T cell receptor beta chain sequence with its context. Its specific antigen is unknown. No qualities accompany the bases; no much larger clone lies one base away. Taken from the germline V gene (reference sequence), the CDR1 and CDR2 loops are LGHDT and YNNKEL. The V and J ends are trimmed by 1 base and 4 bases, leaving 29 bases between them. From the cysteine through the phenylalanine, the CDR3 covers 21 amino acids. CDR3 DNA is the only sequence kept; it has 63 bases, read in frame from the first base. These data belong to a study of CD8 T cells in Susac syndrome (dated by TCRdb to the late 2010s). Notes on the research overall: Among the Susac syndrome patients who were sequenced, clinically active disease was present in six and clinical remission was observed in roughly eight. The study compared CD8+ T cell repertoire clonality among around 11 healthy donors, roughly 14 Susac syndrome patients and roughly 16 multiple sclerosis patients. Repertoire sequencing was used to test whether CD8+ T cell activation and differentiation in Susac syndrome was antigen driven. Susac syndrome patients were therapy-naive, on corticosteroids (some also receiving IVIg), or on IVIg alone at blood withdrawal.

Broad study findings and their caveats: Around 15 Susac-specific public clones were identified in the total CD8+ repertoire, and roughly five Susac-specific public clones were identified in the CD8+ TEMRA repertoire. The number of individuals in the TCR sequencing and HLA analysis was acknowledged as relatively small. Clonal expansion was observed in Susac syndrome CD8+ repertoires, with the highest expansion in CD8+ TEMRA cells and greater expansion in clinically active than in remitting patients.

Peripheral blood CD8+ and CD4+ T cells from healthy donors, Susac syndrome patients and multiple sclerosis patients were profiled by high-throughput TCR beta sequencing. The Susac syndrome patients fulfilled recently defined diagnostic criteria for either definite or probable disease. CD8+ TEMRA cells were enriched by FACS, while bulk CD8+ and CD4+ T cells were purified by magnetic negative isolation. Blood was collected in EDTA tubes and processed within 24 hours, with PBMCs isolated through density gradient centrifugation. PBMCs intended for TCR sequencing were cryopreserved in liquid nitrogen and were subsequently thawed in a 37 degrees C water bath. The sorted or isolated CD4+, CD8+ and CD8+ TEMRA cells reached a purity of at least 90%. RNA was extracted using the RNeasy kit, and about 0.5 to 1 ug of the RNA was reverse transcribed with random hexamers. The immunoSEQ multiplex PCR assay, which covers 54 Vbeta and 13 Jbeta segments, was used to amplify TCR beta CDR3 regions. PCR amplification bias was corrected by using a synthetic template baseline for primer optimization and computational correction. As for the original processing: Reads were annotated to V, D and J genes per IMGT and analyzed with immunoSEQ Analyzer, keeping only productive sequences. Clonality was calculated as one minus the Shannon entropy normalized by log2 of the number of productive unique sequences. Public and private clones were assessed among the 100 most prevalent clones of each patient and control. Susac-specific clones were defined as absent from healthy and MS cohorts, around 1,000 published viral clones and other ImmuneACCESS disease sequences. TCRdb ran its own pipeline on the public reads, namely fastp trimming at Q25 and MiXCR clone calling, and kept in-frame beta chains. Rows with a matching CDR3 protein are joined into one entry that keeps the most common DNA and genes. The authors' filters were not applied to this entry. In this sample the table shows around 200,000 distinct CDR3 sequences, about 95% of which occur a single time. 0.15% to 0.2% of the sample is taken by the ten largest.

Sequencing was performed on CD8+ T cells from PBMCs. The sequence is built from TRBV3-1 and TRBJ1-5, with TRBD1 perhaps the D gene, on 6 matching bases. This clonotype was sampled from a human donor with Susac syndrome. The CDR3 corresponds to CASSQGQWLQSQKGVNQPQHF. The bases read TGTGCCAGCAGCCAAGGTCAATGGCTACAGAGTCAAAAGGGGGTTAATCAGCCCCAGCATTTT. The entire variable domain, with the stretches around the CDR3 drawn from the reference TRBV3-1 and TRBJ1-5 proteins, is DTAVSQTPKYLVTQMGNDKSIKCEQNLGHDTMYWYKQDSKKFLKIMFSYNNKELIINETVPNRFSPKSPDKAHLNLHINSLELGDSAVYFCASSQGQWLQSQKGVNQPQHFGDGTRLSIL.